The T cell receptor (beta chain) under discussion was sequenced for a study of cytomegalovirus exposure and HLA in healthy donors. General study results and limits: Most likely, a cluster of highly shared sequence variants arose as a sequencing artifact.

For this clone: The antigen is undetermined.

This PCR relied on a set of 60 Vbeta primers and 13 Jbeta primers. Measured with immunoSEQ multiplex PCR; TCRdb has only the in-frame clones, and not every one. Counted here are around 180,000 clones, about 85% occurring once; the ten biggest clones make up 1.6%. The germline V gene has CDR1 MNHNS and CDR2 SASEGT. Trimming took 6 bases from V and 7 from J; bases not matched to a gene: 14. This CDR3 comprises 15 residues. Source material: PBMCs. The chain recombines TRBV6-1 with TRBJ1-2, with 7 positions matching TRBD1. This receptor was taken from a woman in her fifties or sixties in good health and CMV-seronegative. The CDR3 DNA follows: TGTGCCAGCAGGAGACTACCTAGGGGGCACGGTGGCTACACCTTC. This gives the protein CASRRLPRGHGGYTF.